This entry lists 14 T cell receptor beta chains sequenced from one sample in a study of monozygotic twins with inflammatory bowel disease. TCRdb reanalyzed the 5' RACE reads and collapses them to one entry per CDR3 protein, without DNA. With around 370,000 distinct CDR3 sequences in the sample, the ten largest clones hold around 2.6%. Input material: blood. These receptors came from a human donor with ulcerative colitis or Crohn's disease, or a healthy co-twin of an affected twin (not recorded which).

The CDR3 protein is CSARIIRRGQGAGYGYTF. The gene calls are TRBV20-1 and TRBJ1-2; TCRdb selects TRBD1, and the lack of DNA leaves this call unchecked. The CDR3 extends over 18 amino acids. Germline V lookup: CDR1 DFQATT, CDR2 SNEGSKA (reference sequence).

The chain joins TRBV7-8 to TRBJ2-1; TCRdb outputs TRBD1, but without DNA this stays unchecked. In germline, CDR1 is SGHVS, CDR2 FQNEAQ. This CDR3 has 17 amino acids. The CDR3 protein is CASSLAARGPFYNEQFF.

The V call is TRBV5-1, the J call TRBJ2-7; the D gene TCRdb calls, TRBD1, cannot be checked with no DNA. Germline V gene data show CDR1 as SGHRS and CDR2 as YFSETQ. The CDR3 spans 13 residues. The CDR3 here is CASSSAPGYEQYF.

The chain couples TRBV6-1 to TRBJ1-4; TCRdb designates TRBD1, a call that cannot be tested without DNA. The CDR3 consists of 13 residues. Germline V CDR1 and CDR2: MNHNS, SASEGT. Here the CDR3 reads CAGLTGEGGKLFF.

The chain carries TRBV5-4 and TRBJ1-6; with no DNA, the TCRdb D assignment of TRBD1 cannot be verified. Germline V lookup: CDR1 SGHNT, CDR2 YYREEE (reference sequence). This CDR3 region has 13 residues. CDR3 protein: CAVGQTYNSPLHF.

The gene calls are TRBV24-1 and TRBJ2-7; TCRdb returns TRBD1, unconfirmable since there is no DNA. The CDR3 is 15 residues long. Germline-derived CDR1 and CDR2 are KGHDR and SFDVKD. This CDR3 is CATSPGQGLTYEQYF.

The chain combines TRBV20-1 with TRBJ2-7; TCRdb lists TRBD1, though no DNA is available to test this call. Looked up from germline, CDR1 is DFQATT and CDR2 is SNEGSKA (reference sequence). The CDR3 has 15 residues. CDR3 sequence: CSARRGPGQIYEQYF.

V and J are TRBV7-8 and TRBJ2-5. The CDR3 spans 14 residues. Germline lookup yields CDR1 SGHVS and CDR2 FQNEAQ. The CDR3 loop reads CASSLVGLPETQYF.

V usage is TRBV20-1 and J usage is TRBJ2-3; absent DNA, TCRdb's TRBD1 call cannot be checked. CDR1 and CDR2 (germline): DFQATT, SNEGSKA (reference sequence). The CDR3 loop spans 15 amino acids. The CDR3 is CSASLVGVPTDTQYF.

The chain employs TRBV5-1 and TRBJ1-6. In germline, CDR1 is SGHRS, CDR2 YFSETQ. The CDR3 spans 15 residues. The CDR3 loop is CASSLARSGTSPLHF. Full variable domain (remainder filled in from reference TRBV5-1 and TRBJ1-6): KAGVTQTPRYLIKTRGQQVTLSCSPISGHRSVSWYQQTPGQGLQFLFEYFSETQRNKGNFPGRFSGRQFSNSRSEMNVSTLELGDSALYLCASSLARSGTSPLHFGNGTRLTVT.

The V and J genes are TRBV29-1 and TRBJ1-4; TCRdb's D call, TRBD1, is unchecked because there is no DNA. Germline loops: CDR1 SQVTM, CDR2 ANQGSEA. The CDR3 is 15 residues long. The CDR3 reads CSVESTSRTPGGLFF.

The chain carries TRBV5-1 and TRBJ1-3. Germline loops: CDR1 SGHRS, CDR2 YFSETQ. The CDR3 length is 16 residues. The CDR3 region is CASSLDPQGSGNTIYF.

This chain connects TRBV4-2 to TRBJ2-5; TCRdb reports TRBD1, a call that lacks DNA to check it against. The CDR3 spans 15 residues. The germline CDR1 and CDR2 sequences are LGHNA and YNFKEQ. The CDR3: CASSKGDSLGETQYF.

CDR3 region: CASSSGLTRVDTQYF. The rearrangement links TRBV5-1 to TRBJ2-3. CDR3 length equals 15 residues. CDR1 and CDR2 (germline): SGHRS, YFSETQ.